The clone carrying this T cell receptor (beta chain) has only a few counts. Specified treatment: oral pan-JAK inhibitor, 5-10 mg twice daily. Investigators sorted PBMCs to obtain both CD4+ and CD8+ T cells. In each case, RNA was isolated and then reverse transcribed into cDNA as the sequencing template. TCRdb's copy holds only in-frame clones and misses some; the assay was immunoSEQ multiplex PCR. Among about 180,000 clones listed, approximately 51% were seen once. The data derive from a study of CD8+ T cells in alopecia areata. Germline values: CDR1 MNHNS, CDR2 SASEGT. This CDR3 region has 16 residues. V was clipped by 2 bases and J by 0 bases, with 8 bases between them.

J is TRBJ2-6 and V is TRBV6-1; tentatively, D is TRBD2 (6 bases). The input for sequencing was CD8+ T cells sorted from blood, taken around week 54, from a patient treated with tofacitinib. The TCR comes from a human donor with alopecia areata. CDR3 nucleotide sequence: TGTGCCAGCAGTGAATACGGGGGCTCTGGGGCCAACGTCCTGACTTTC. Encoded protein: CASSEYGGSGANVLTF.